One sample yielded the 23 T cell receptor beta chains listed below, sequenced in a study of shared clonotypes between healthy human individuals. Produced via immunoSEQ multiplex PCR; TCRdb's table is partial and in-frame only. The data show 2,500,000 or so clones, roughly 92% seen once. What was sequenced was naive CD4+ T cells sorted from blood. Subset specified: CD45RA+ positively selected. The receptor source for this set is a man in his late teens or twenties in good health.

V is TRBV30 and J is TRBJ2-2; TRBD2 is a possible D gene (5 bases). The V end lost 0 bases, the J end lost 7 bases, and 15 bases lay between the germline ends. Germline V gene sequence: CDR1 GTSNPN, CDR2 SVGIG (reference sequence). This CDR3 has 15 amino acids. CDR3 DNA: TGTGCCTGGAGTGTACGGGGATTTTATGGCGGGGAGCTGTTTTTT. Translation gives CAWSVRGFYGGELFF.

Regarding this clone: Other DNA sequences within the sample encode an identical CDR3. The chain carries TRBV2 and TRBJ2-3; TRBD1 aligns across 9 bases. J gave up 1 base and V 6 bases, and 5 bases lay outside the gene matches. This CDR3 contains 15 residues. Germline lookup yields CDR1 SNHLY and CDR2 FYNNEI. The DNA of the CDR3 is TGTGCCAGCAGGGTAGACAGGGGGGGCACAGATACGCAGTATTTT. Its protein is CASRVDRGGTDTQYF.

This clone was seen only once. The chain has TRBV9 and TRBJ2-5; D is uncertain. This CDR3 has 13 amino acids. V shed 3 bases and J shed 5 bases, with 11 bases lying between them. Germline CDR1 is SGDLS and CDR2 is YYNGEE. CDR3 in amino acids: CASSDGSRETQYF. Written as DNA, the CDR3 is TGTGCCAGCAGCGACGGGTCTCGGGAGACCCAGTACTTC.

This chain links TRBV19 with TRBJ1-2; a weak D match, TRBD1 (6 bases). The CDR3 spans 14 residues. V gave up 3 bases and J gave up 7 bases, with 15 bases separating them. Germline V gives CDR1 LNHDA, CDR2 SQIVND (reference sequence). The CDR3 loop reads CASSIIPGGSGYTF. CDR3 bases: TGTGCCAGTAGTATTATCCCGGGGGGCAGTGGCTACACCTTC.

In the case of this clone: Other nucleotide sequences from this sample produce the same CDR3. This chain uses TRBV15 with TRBJ2-1; D is undetermined. Looked up from germline, CDR1 is LNHNV and CDR2 is YYDKDF (reference sequence). This CDR3 region has 12 residues. V was trimmed by 0 bases and J by 8 bases, leaving 5 bases between them. CDR3 sequence: CATSRDRYEQFF. CDR3 bases: TGTGCCACCAGCAGAGATCGTTATGAGCAGTTCTTC.

V is TRBV2 and J is TRBJ2-7; 8 nucleotides match TRBD1. J gave up 2 bases and V 10 bases, and 7 bases lay outside the gene matches. Germline lookup yields CDR1 SNHLY and CDR2 FYNNEI. The CDR3 loop spans 13 amino acids. The chain's CDR3 is CATRPGQAYEQYF. The CDR3 DNA follows: TGTGCCACCAGGCCGGGACAGGCCTACGAGCAGTACTTC.

The chain is built from TRBV10-1 and TRBJ2-3; either TRBD1 or TRBD2 may supply D (5 bases each). The CDR3 extends over 13 amino acids. Germline V gene sequence: CDR1 WNHNN, CDR2 SYGVQD (reference sequence). The V and J ends lost 7 bases and 2 bases respectively, with 10 bases between them. The CDR3 here is CASNRDLTDTQYF. For the CDR3, the DNA is TGCGCCAGCAACCGGGACCTCACAGATACGCAGTATTTT.

The chain carries TRBV6-1 and TRBJ2-3; D remains unclear. V lost 3 bases and J lost 2, with 18 bases in between. The CDR3 loop spans 17 amino acids. Germline V gene data show CDR1 as MNHNS and CDR2 as SASEGT. The CDR3 here is CASSEGSWYSDTDTQYF. DNA of the CDR3: TGTGCCAGCAGTGAGGGTAGCTGGTATTCGGACACAGATACGCAGTATTTT.

V usage is TRBV19 and J usage is TRBJ1-5; 11 nucleotides line up with TRBD1. The V segment lost 5 bases and the J segment 9 bases; nucleotides outside the gene matches: 9. The CDR3 extends over 15 amino acids. Germline values: CDR1 LNHDA, CDR2 SQIVND (reference sequence). The CDR3 protein is CASSAPGQGELPQHF. CDR3 DNA: TGTGCCAGTAGTGCGCCGGGACAGGGGGAATTGCCCCAGCATTTT.

The rearrangement links TRBV28 to TRBJ2-7; 8 bases map to TRBD1. Germline CDR1 reads MDHEN; CDR2 reads SYDVKM. CDR3 length: 15 residues. J was trimmed by 0 bases and V by 3 bases; bases with no gene match: 4. This CDR3 reads CASSFAGGPSYEQYF. DNA of the CDR3: TGTGCCAGCAGTTTCGCAGGGGGCCCCTCCTACGAGCAGTACTTC.

The J gene is TRBJ2-5, the V gene TRBV7-2, with D uncertain. Germline assignment: CDR1 SGHTA and CDR2 FQGNSA. The CDR3 has 10 residues. In DNA form, the CDR3 reads TGTGGGTGGCACGGGGAGACCCAGTACTTC. Amino acids: CGWHGETQYF.

The J gene is TRBJ2-3, the V gene TRBV6-5; the D gene is possibly TRBD2 (6 bases). Germline CDR1 and CDR2: MNHEY and SVGAGI. V gave up 6 bases and J gave up 3 bases, with 16 bases separating them. The CDR3 consists of 15 residues. The CDR3 region has the DNA TGTGCCAGCAGCACTAGAGTCGCGGGAACAGATACGCAGTATTTT. This codes for CASSTRVAGTDTQYF.

This chain joins TRBV18 and TRBJ2-3; 7 bases fit TRBD2. CDR1 and CDR2 from the germline V gene are KGHSH and LQKENI. The J segment lost 3 bases and the V segment lost 0 bases, leaving 9 bases of the junction unmatched. The CDR3 consists of 17 residues. CDR3 DNA: TGTGCCAGCTCACCACCTCAGGCTAGCGGCGGAACAGATACGCAGTATTTT. Its protein is CASSPPQASGGTDTQYF.

This rearrangement joins TRBV28 to TRBJ2-5; D perhaps matches TRBD2 (5 bases). This CDR3 spans 14 amino acids. V lost 5 bases and J lost 2, with 12 bases in between. The germline gives CDR1 MDHEN, CDR2 SYDVKM. The DNA for the CDR3 is TGTGCCAGCAGTACTCGGTCGGGGCAAGAGACCCAGTACTTC. Translating it yields CASSTRSGQETQYF.

The genes are TRBV19 and TRBJ1-2, with TRBD1 identical over 10 bases. V shed 5 bases, J shed 3 bases, and the junction held 6 bases outside the gene matches. Germline CDR1 reads LNHDA; CDR2 reads SQIVND (reference sequence). CDR3 length equals 15 residues. The CDR3 sequence: CASSPRDRGDYGYTF. The CDR3 DNA reads TGTGCCAGTAGTCCCCGGGACAGGGGAGACTATGGCTACACCTTC.

This clone was picked up one time. In DNA form, the CDR3 reads TGTGCCAGCAGCTCGTCGAGCGGGGGGGCCTCCTACGAGCAGTACTTC. Residues: CASSSSSGGASYEQYF. The chain links TRBV7-3 to TRBJ2-7; 10 bases are a match to TRBD2. The CDR3 has 16 residues. Per the germline V gene, CDR1 is SGHTA and CDR2 is FQGTGA. V gave up 4 bases and J gave up 0 bases; unmatched junction bases: 6.

The chain has TRBV10-2 and TRBJ2-4, with 10 bases that match TRBD2. The J segment lost 2 bases and the V segment lost 8 bases, leaving 6 bases of the junction unmatched. Germline CDR1 is WSHSY and CDR2 is SAAADI. The CDR3 consists of 15 residues. Here the CDR3 reads CASGPGLASKNIQYF. For the CDR3, the DNA is TGCGCCAGCGGACCGGGACTAGCGTCCAAAAACATTCAGTACTTC.

V and J are TRBV5-1 and TRBJ2-3, with D possibly TRBD2 on 5 matching bases. CDR1 is SGHRS and CDR2 is YFSETQ in the germline V gene. The V and J ends lost 3 bases and 4 bases respectively, with 12 bases between them. The CDR3 length is 14 residues. The CDR3 region is CASSWRLGPDTQYF. The CDR3 nucleotides read TGCGCCAGCAGCTGGAGGTTGGGCCCAGATACGCAGTATTTT.

The chain's CDR3 is CASSRDIYEQYF. For the CDR3, the DNA is TGTGCCAGCAGCAGGGACATCTACGAGCAGTACTTC. V gene TRBV7-9 combines with J gene TRBJ2-7; possible D gene TRBD1, 6 bases. The V end was cut by 5 bases, the J end by 3 bases, with 8 bases between. The germline gives CDR1 SEHNR, CDR2 FQNEAQ (reference sequence). The CDR3 has 12 residues.

This sequence joins TRBV6-1 and TRBJ2-3, with TRBD1 as a possible D gene (5 bases). The length of the CDR3 is 14 residues. In germline, CDR1 is MNHNS, CDR2 SASEGT. Trimming cost V 4 bases and J 4 bases, with 12 bases left between them. The CDR3 sequence: CASSVTGRPDTQYF. The DNA for the CDR3 is TGTGCCAGCAGTGTTACAGGTCGCCCAGATACGCAGTATTTT.

The gene calls are TRBV10-2 and TRBJ2-1; TRBD2 agrees at 8 bases. From germline, CDR1 is WSHSY and CDR2 SAAADI. This CDR3 spans 15 amino acids. Unmatched junction bases numbered 8, after V lost 4 bases and J lost 6 bases. The CDR3 DNA follows: TGCGCCAGCAGTGGGGGACTAGAGCTGTTCAATGAGCAGTTCTTC. It yields the protein CASSGGLELFNEQFF.

V is TRBV9 and J is TRBJ1-6, with D perhaps matching TRBD1 (6 bases). Germline CDR1 reads SGDLS; CDR2 reads YYNGEE. This CDR3 has 15 residues. V lost 0 bases, J lost 9 bases, and 13 bases lay in between. The CDR3 bases are TGTGCCAGCAGCGTAGATCGGGGGGGCCTTTCACCCCTCCACTTT. Protein product: CASSVDRGGLSPLHF.

This sequence joins TRBV11-2 and TRBJ2-2, with 13 bases matching TRBD2. The CDR3 is 19 residues long. Germline V gene data show CDR1 as SGHAT and CDR2 as FQNNGV. J lost 6 bases, V lost 1 base, and 11 bases had no gene match. CDR3 coding DNA: TGTGCCAGCAGCTTAGGACCAAACCCGGGACTAGCGGGATCCGGGGAGCTGTTTTTT. It specifies CASSLGPNPGLAGSGELFF. The full variable domain, rest sourced from reference TRBV11-2 and TRBJ2-2, is EAGVAQSPRYKIIEKRQSVAFWCNPISGHATLYWYQQILGQGPKLLIQFQNNGVVDDSQLPKDRFSAERLKGVDSTLKIQPAKLEDSAVYLCASSLGPNPGLAGSGELFFGEGSRLTVL.